The text below deals with one T cell receptor beta chain. Its antigen remains unidentified. These data come from a study of T cell responses to AZD1222 COVID-19 vaccine. Study-wide results and caveats: Spike-specific TCRs gained breadth and depth after people received two AZD1222 doses. Reportedly, nearly half of unique spike TCRs recognized epitopes outside B.1.351/B.1.1.7 mutations.

The method was immunoSEQ multiplex PCR; TCRdb's version includes in-frame clones alone and lacks a portion of them. The data show over 100,000 clones, over 75% seen once. The V and J ends lost 4 bases and 2 bases, in that order; junction bases with no gene match: 10. The CDR3 runs to 16 residues. From germline, CDR1 is SGHAT and CDR2 FQNNGV. This chain uses TRBV11-2 with TRBJ2-5; 7 nucleotides line up with TRBD1. The sample here was peripheral blood, taken on day 0 of AZD1222 vaccination. This receptor was taken from an adult in good health. The CDR3 nucleotides are TGTGCCAGCAGCTCAGGGACAGTGAGAGAACAAGAGACCCAGTACTTC. Translated: CASSSGTVREQETQYF.